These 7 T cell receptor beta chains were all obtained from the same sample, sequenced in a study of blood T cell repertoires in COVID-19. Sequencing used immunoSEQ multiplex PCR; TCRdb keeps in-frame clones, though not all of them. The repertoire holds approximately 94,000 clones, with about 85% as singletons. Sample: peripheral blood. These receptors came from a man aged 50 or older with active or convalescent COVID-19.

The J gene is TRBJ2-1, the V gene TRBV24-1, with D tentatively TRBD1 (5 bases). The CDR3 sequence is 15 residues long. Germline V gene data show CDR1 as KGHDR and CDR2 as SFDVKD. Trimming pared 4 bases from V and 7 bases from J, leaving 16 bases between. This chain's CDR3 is CATSDLSLTENEQFF. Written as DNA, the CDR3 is TGTGCCACCAGTGACTTGTCCTTGACAGAAAATGAGCAGTTCTTC.

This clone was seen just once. In DNA, the CDR3 is TGTGCCTGGACCCGGGGGGCGGGACCCCAAGAGACCCAGTACTTC. Amino acid sequence: CAWTRGAGPQETQYF. The rearrangement uses TRBV30 and TRBJ2-5; tentatively, D is TRBD2 (7 bases). Trimming stripped 4 bases from V and 1 base from J, with 16 bases between. Germline V gives CDR1 GTSNPN, CDR2 SVGIG (reference sequence). CDR3 size: 15 residues.

The CDR3 region is CASSGQGGQPQHF. The DNA for the CDR3 is TGTGCCAGCAGTGGACAGGGAGGACAGCCCCAGCATTTT. The rearrangement joins TRBV2 to TRBJ1-5; 7 nucleotides line up with TRBD1. The CDR3 is made up of 13 amino acids. V was pared by 4 bases and J by 7 bases, with 4 bases of the junction left unmatched. CDR1 SNHLY and CDR2 FYNNEI come from the germline V gene.

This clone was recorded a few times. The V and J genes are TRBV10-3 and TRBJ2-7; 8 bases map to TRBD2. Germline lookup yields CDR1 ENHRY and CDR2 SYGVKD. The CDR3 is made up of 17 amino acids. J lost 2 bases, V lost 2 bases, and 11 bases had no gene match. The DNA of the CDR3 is TGTGCCATCAGTGAGGAAACGTTGAGCGGGAGTACCTACGAGCAGTACTTC. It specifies CAISEETLSGSTYEQYF.

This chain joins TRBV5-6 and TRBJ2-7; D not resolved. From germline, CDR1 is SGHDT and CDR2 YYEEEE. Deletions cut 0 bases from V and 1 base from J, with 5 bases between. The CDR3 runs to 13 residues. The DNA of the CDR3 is TGTGCCAGCAGCTTGGCAGGTTCCTACGAGCAGTACTTC. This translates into CASSLAGSYEQYF.

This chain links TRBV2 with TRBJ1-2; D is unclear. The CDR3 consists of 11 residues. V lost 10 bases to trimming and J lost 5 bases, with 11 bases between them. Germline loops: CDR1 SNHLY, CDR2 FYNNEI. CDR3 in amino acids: CATQEGYGYTF. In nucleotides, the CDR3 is TGTGCCACCCAGGAGGGATATGGCTACACCTTC.

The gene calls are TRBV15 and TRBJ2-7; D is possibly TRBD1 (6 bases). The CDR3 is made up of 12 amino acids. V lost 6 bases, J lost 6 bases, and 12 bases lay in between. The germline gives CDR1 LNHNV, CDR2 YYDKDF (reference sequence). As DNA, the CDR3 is TGTGCCACCAGTAACAGGGTATCCGAGCAGTACTTC. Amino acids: CATSNRVSEQYF.